These 22 T cell receptor beta chains were sequenced from one sample in a study of cytomegalovirus exposure and HLA in healthy donors. The primer mix had 60 Vbeta and 13 Jbeta primers. Assay used: immunoSEQ multiplex PCR; TCRdb lists only in-frame clones, some missing. The sample lists some 100,000 clones; around 75% were seen once. Sequencing was done on a sample of PBMCs. All receptors derive from a woman aged 18-29 years in good health and CMV-seropositive.

The chain uses TRBV19 and TRBJ1-1; D ambiguous. The germline CDR1 and CDR2 sequences are LNHDA and SQIVND (reference sequence). The germline V and J ends were trimmed by 9 bases and 0 bases, with 11 bases remaining between them. CDR3 size: 13 residues. CDR3 residues: CARDGGLNTEAFF. The DNA for the CDR3 is TGTGCCAGGGACGGAGGCTTGAACACTGAAGCTTTCTTT.

The DNA of the CDR3 is TGCGCCAGCAGCTTCCCCCCTAGCGGCTATTACAATGAGCAGTTCTTC. Translated: CASSFPPSGYYNEQFF. J is TRBJ2-1 and V is TRBV5-1, with TRBD2 matching 7 bases. The CDR3 is 16 amino acids. V trimming: 2 bases; J trimming: 4 bases; junction bases outside the gene matches: 9. Per germline, CDR1 SGHRS and CDR2 YFSETQ.

This rearrangement joins TRBV29-1 to TRBJ1-2, with 8 positions matching TRBD1. The CDR3 covers 13 residues. Germline V CDR1 and CDR2: SQVTM, ANQGSEA. J was trimmed by 8 bases and V by 6 bases; bases with no gene match: 11. In nucleotides, the CDR3 is TGCAGCGTGCGGGTTCAACAGGGGGTCGGCTACACCTTC. This codes for CSVRVQQGVGYTF.

The chain uses TRBV7-9 and TRBJ2-1; 8 bases map to TRBD1. In germline, CDR1 is SEHNR, CDR2 FQNEAQ (reference sequence). Unmatched junction bases numbered 7, after V lost 10 bases and J lost 2 bases. This CDR3 spans 14 amino acids. The CDR3 DNA is TGTGCCAACAGGACAGGGTCAACCTACAATGAGCAGTTCTTC. This codes for CANRTGSTYNEQFF.

This clone was recorded many times. The CDR3 protein is CASSLVQGAKLFF. The CDR3 nucleotides are TGTGCCAGCAGCCTCGTACAGGGGGCAAAACTGTTTTTT. This sequence joins TRBV14 and TRBJ1-4; 9 nucleotides match TRBD1. The V and J ends lost 4 bases and 10 bases, in that order; junction bases with no gene match: 4. The CDR3 has 13 residues. Per germline, CDR1 SGHDN and CDR2 FVKESK.

This clone appeared once. The J gene is TRBJ2-5, the V gene TRBV6-1, with 12 bases fitting TRBD2. This CDR3 region has 16 residues. J was trimmed by 4 bases and V by 3 bases; bases with no gene match: 6. Germline CDR1 reads MNHNS; CDR2 reads SASEGT. CDR3 DNA: TGTGCCAGCAGTGACCCCGGGGGACTAGCGGGAGAGACCCAGTACTTC. Residues: CASSDPGGLAGETQYF.

The chain links TRBV7-9 to TRBJ2-7; D gene uncertain. Between the trimmed V and J ends, which lost 3 bases and 9 bases, there was a span of 9 bases. The germline gives CDR1 SEHNR, CDR2 FQNEAQ (reference sequence). The CDR3 runs 11 residues. CDR3 DNA sequence: TGTGCCAGCAGCTTCCCATCGGGGCAGTACTTC. It encodes CASSFPSGQYF.

The chain couples TRBV18 to TRBJ2-2, with TRBD2 matching 10 bases. Germline CDR1 is KGHSH and CDR2 is LQKENI. V shed 3 bases and J 5 bases; nucleotides not matched to a gene: 3. The CDR3 has 15 amino acids. Here the CDR3 DNA reads TGTGCCAGCTCACCGGGACTAGCGCGTACCGGGGAGCTGTTTTTT. Translating gives CASSPGLARTGELFF.

The gene calls are TRBV5-4 and TRBJ2-5; TRBD1 might be the D (6 bases). CDR1 and CDR2 (germline): SGHNT, YYREEE (reference sequence). This CDR3 has 14 amino acids. Trimming pared 0 bases from V and 5 bases from J, leaving 11 bases between. CDR3 region: CASSLVAGDETQYF. The CDR3 coding sequence is TGTGCCAGCAGCTTGGTAGCAGGGGACGAGACCCAGTACTTC.

The chain recombines TRBV27 with TRBJ1-2; D perhaps matches TRBD1 (6 bases). Germline assignment: CDR1 MNHEY and CDR2 SMNVEV (reference sequence). Between the trimmed V and J ends, which lost 3 bases and 4 bases, there was a span of 18 bases. The CDR3 contains 16 residues. This CDR3 reads CASSLGGLTRLYGYTF. DNA of the CDR3: TGTGCCAGCAGTTTGGGGGGGCTCACGCGCCTCTATGGCTACACCTTC.

CDR3 coding DNA: TGTGCCAGCAGCTTGGTATCCCTCTCTGGAAACACCATATATTTT. Translation gives CASSLVSLSGNTIYF. This chain joins TRBV5-6 and TRBJ1-3; D is uncertain. Germline values: CDR1 SGHDT, CDR2 YYEEEE. The CDR3 spans 15 residues. V lost 0 bases, J lost 0 bases, and 7 bases lay in between. The full variable domain, rest sourced from reference TRBV5-6 and TRBJ1-3, is DAGVTQSPTHLIKTRGQQVTLRCSPKSGHDTVSWYQQALGQGPQFIFQYYEEEERQRGNFPDRFSGHQFPNYSSELNVNALLLGDSALYLCASSLVSLSGNTIYFGEGSWLTVV.

The V gene is TRBV6-5, the J gene TRBJ2-7, with 9 nucleotides matching TRBD2. With V trimmed by 0 bases and J by 0 bases, 3 bases remained unmatched. Germline V gene lookup returns CDR1 MNHEY and CDR2 SVGAGI. The CDR3 consists of 16 residues. CDR3 region: CASSYSAGGISYEQYF. Written as DNA, the CDR3 is TGTGCCAGCAGTTACTCGGCGGGGGGGATCTCCTACGAGCAGTACTTC.

The J gene is TRBJ1-1, the V gene TRBV19; D is perhaps TRBD1 (5 bases). Trimming pared 7 bases from V and 1 base from J, leaving 13 bases between. In germline, CDR1 is LNHDA, CDR2 SQIVND (reference sequence). This CDR3 has 14 amino acids. The CDR3 sequence is CASTGIVENTEAFF. In DNA form, the CDR3 reads TGTGCCAGTACAGGGATCGTCGAGAACACTGAAGCTTTCTTT.

V gene TRBV10-3 combines with J gene TRBJ2-3; perhaps TRBD2 as D (5 bases). The V gene lost 11 bases and the J gene lost 3 bases, with 15 bases spanning the gap. The CDR3 sequence is 13 residues long. Germline V gene lookup returns CDR1 ENHRY and CDR2 SYGVKD. This CDR3 is CAAGPGKTDTQYF. DNA for the CDR3: TGTGCCGCCGGACCGGGGAAAACAGATACGCAGTATTTT.

The J gene is TRBJ1-2, the V gene TRBV18; unclear D gene. V gave up 2 bases and J gave up 8 bases, with 12 bases separating them. The CDR3 contains 13 residues. The germline V gene encodes CDR1 KGHSH and CDR2 LQKENI. The CDR3 DNA reads as TGTGCCAGCTCACCAATGGGAGGGTACGGCTACACCTTC. Protein: CASSPMGGYGYTF. The variable domain in full, completed from reference TRBV18 and TRBJ1-2, reads NAGVMQNPRHLVRRRGQEARLRCSPMKGHSHVYWYRQLPEEGLKFMVYLQKENIIDESGMPKERFSAEFPKEGPSILRIQQVVRGDSAAYFCASSPMGGYGYTFGSGTRLTVV.

This chain joins TRBV5-1 and TRBJ2-7; TRBD2 aligns across 7 bases. The ends lost 7 bases at V and 0 bases at J; junction bases unmatched: 16. Germline assignment: CDR1 SGHRS and CDR2 YFSETQ. The CDR3 consists of 17 residues. The CDR3 sequence is CASQTGGGAGNSYEQYF. CDR3 bases: TGCGCCAGCCAAACGGGGGGTGGGGCGGGGAACTCCTACGAGCAGTACTTC.

This chain uses TRBV5-3 with TRBJ2-1; 8 bases map to TRBD1. TRBV5-3 is sorted into the ORF group, with uncertain function. Unmatched junction bases numbered 19, after V lost 4 bases and J lost 1 base. The CDR3 is made up of 20 amino acids. The CDR3 region has the DNA TGTGCCAGAAGCACTGTTGACAGGGGAGTTGAGACTAGATCCTACAATGAGCAGTTCTTC. It specifies CARSTVDRGVETRSYNEQFF.

In the case of this clone: Other DNA sequences within the sample encode an identical CDR3. The J gene is TRBJ2-3, the V gene TRBV30; possibly TRBD2 for D (5 bases). The CDR3 loop spans 13 amino acids. CDR1 and CDR2 (germline): GTSNPN, SVGIG (reference sequence). With 2 bases removed from V and 6 bases from J, the gap between germline ends came to 12 bases. The CDR3 loop is CAWSRRERDTQYF. The CDR3 DNA follows: TGTGCCTGGAGTCGAAGGGAGCGGGATACGCAGTATTTT.

V usage is TRBV28 and J usage is TRBJ1-2; D is possibly TRBD1 (5 bases). The V and J ends lost 10 bases and 1 base respectively, with 10 bases between them. Germline V gene sequence: CDR1 MDHEN, CDR2 SYDVKM. The CDR3 consists of 12 residues. Here the CDR3 reads CAIRRGNYGYTF. The CDR3 nucleotides read TGTGCCATAAGGAGGGGTAACTATGGCTACACCTTC.

The chain uses TRBV11-3 and TRBJ2-5; 11 nucleotides agree with TRBD2. The CDR3 is made up of 13 amino acids. Germline CDR1 and CDR2: SGHNT and YENEEA. V lost 3 bases to trimming and J lost 7 bases; unmatched junction nucleotides: 1. The CDR3 spells CASSFGTSGTQYF. CDR3 DNA sequence: TGTGCCAGCAGCTTCGGGACTAGCGGGACCCAGTACTTC.

V gene TRBV7-9 combines with J gene TRBJ2-5; 9 nucleotides align to TRBD2. There are 15 residues in the CDR3. The germline V gene has CDR1 SEHNR and CDR2 FQNEAQ (reference sequence). Trimming removed 7 bases from V and 1 base from J; junction bases left unmatched: 7. The CDR3 spells CASTLTSGSQETQYF. In DNA, the CDR3 is TGTGCCAGCACCCTGACTAGCGGCTCCCAAGAGACCCAGTACTTC.

This chain uses TRBV9 with TRBJ1-1; the D gene is possibly TRBD1 (6 bases). This CDR3 is built from 12 residues. The ends were cut back, 3 bases at V and 10 bases at J, with 13 bases in the middle. CDR1 SGDLS and CDR2 YYNGEE come from the germline V gene. CDR3 DNA: TGTGCCAGCAGCGCACAGGGTGGGACAGCTTTCTTT. As protein: CASSAQGGTAFF.